The rows below give T cell receptor beta chains drawn from one sample of a study of post-analysis software for immune sequencing data. TCRdb processed the PCR reads anew with MiXCR; each CDR3 protein has one entry. The sample carries roughly 800,000 distinct CDR3 sequences, more than 45% recorded once. Sample: blood. The receptor set was obtained from a girl between 10 and 17 years old with multiple sclerosis. The CDR3 runs from the conserved cysteine through the conserved F or W. D genes are given only for firm matches. Only some rows state a clone size, as once, few, many or a class for expanded clones.

>NA|TRBJ2-1|TRBV20-1|TRBD2
TGCAGTGCTGACCGACTAGCCCAACATTACAATGAGCAGTTCTTC
CSADRLAQHYNEQFF
>NA|TRBJ2-7|TRBV20-1|TRBD2
TGCAGTGCTAGAGATCGGGGGGGCAGCGAGCAGTACTTC
CSARDRGGSEQYF
>few|TRBJ1-2|TRBV18|NA
TGTGCCAGCTCACCGTTAAGCCAGGGAGGGGACTATGGCTACACCTTC
CASSPLSQGGDYGYTF
>NA|TRBJ2-7|TRBV12-3/TRBV12-4|NA
TGTGCCAGCAGTTTCGCCCAGGTAACCGCCTACGAGCAGTACTTC
CASSFAQVTAYEQYF
>NA|TRBJ2-7|TRBV7-9|NA
TGTGCCAGCAGCCTAATGGGACTCCTATCCTCTGGGGAAAACGAGCAGTACTTC
CASSLMGLLSSGENEQYF
>few|TRBJ2-3|TRBV12-3/TRBV12-4|NA
TGTGCCAGCAGTGTAAGGCCCGAAGTGGGACTGAGAGATACGCAGTATTTT
CASSVRPEVGLRDTQYF
>NA|TRBJ2-5|TRBV27|TRBD1
TGTGCCAGCAGCCGGGACAGAGAAGGGACCCAGTACTTC
CASSRDREGTQYF
>NA|TRBJ2-7|TRBV30|NA
TGTGCCTGGAAGGCGGAGCCCTCCTACGAGCAGTACTTC
CAWKAEPSYEQYF
>NA|TRBJ1-2|TRBV29-1|NA
TGCAGCGTTGGTGGGTCGGAAACTAACTATGGCTACACCTTC
CSVGGSETNYGYTF
>NA|TRBJ2-7|TRBV12-3/TRBV12-4|NA
TGTGCCAGCAGTCTCAAGTTAAGCGAGCAGTACTTC
CASSLKLSEQYF
>NA|TRBJ1-6|TRBV7-2|TRBD1
TGTGCCAGCAGCTTAGGACAGGGCGTTAATTCACCCCTCCACTTT
CASSLGQGVNSPLHF
>few|TRBJ2-7|TRBV20-1|TRBD1
TGCAGTGCTGGGGACAGGCCACTAGGCTACGAGCAGTACTTC
CSAGDRPLGYEQYF
>NA|TRBJ1-1|TRBV9|NA
TGTGCCAGCAGCGTAGGTGACAGCGAGAACACTGAAGCTTTCTTT
CASSVGDSENTEAFF
>NA|TRBJ2-3|TRBV7-9|NA
TGTGCCAGCAGCTTTACGGCTACCGAACACACAGATACGCAGTATTTT
CASSFTATEHTDTQYF
>NA|TRBJ1-1|TRBV9|NA
TGTGCCAGCAGCGCCCAAGGCCTCGTATCTGAAGCTTTCTTT
CASSAQGLVSEAFF
>NA|TRBJ2-7|TRBV10-3|TRBD1
TGTGCCATCAATGGGTCCGGACAGGGGAGTACCTACGAGCAGTACTTC
CAINGSGQGSTYEQYF